This T cell receptor beta chain came from a study of a mutant IDH1 vaccine in newly diagnosed glioma. Study-level information: The therapy given earlier, which was standard therapy, consisted of radiotherapy, temozolomide, or both, and most of the patients received both.

This clone was found once. Method: immunoSEQ multiplex PCR; TCRdb's copy keeps in-frame clones and lacks some. The data hold 50,000 to 75,000 clones, with more than 85% observed a single time. Regarding time point: baseline, week 1 (first vaccination visit). Stated treatment: pre-vaccination baseline after standard-of-care therapy. Germline V gives CDR1 MNHEY, CDR2 SVGAGI. The CDR3 is made up of 13 amino acids. Trimming shortened V by 4 bases and J by 6 bases, and 13 bases separated the two germline ends. The chain has TRBV6-5 and TRBJ2-7; D is ambiguous. Sequenced here: PBMCs, sampled from a glioma patient treated with radiotherapy, temozolomide or both. The source of this sequence is a man in his forties or fifties with glioma. CDR3 DNA sequence: TGTGCCAGCAGTTTTGCGACTCGATCCGAGCAGTACTTC. Its protein is CASSFATRSEQYF.